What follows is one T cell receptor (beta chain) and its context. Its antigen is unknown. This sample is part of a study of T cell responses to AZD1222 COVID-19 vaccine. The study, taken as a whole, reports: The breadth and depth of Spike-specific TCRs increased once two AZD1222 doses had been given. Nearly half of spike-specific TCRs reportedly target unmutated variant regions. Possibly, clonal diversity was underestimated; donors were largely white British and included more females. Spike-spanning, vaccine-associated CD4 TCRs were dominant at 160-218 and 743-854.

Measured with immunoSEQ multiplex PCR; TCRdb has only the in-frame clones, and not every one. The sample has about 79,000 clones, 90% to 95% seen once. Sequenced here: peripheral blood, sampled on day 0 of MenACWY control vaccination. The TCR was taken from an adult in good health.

The CDR3 DNA reads TGTGCCAGCAGCGGAGGGACAGGTGGAAACACCATATATTTT. The encoded protein is CASSGGTGGNTIYF. This chain joins TRBV9 and TRBJ1-3, with 8 positions matching TRBD1. CDR1 and CDR2 from the germline V gene are SGDLS and YYNGEE. V shed 3 bases and J 3 bases; nucleotides not matched to a gene: 2. The length of the CDR3 is 14 residues.